This TCR beta chain appears in the sequencing data of a study of long-term antiretroviral therapy in people with HIV. Findings and limits, study-wide: Blood collection from about 2003 to 2018 possibly occurred under older ART regimens. No data on ART adherence, viral resistance or therapy changes.

V lost 2 bases and J lost 6, with 13 bases in between. The V gene's germline CDR1 is MNHEY and CDR2 SVGAGI. The CDR3 consists of 14 residues. Survey-level immunoSEQ v3.0 assays were run. Produced via immunoSEQ multiplex PCR; TCRdb's table is partial and in-frame only. The sample contains about 39,000 clones, 75% to 90% of which appear only once. Note on this clone: Antigen: not known.

The sequencing here drew on unsorted PBMCs, taken just before starting antiretroviral therapy. The source is a woman between 18 and 30 years old with HIV. This chain uses TRBV6-5 with TRBJ1-1; maybe TRBD1 (6 bases). CDR3: CASSYTRTVPEAFF. As DNA, the CDR3 is TGTGCCAGCAGTTACACCAGGACAGTCCCTGAAGCTTTCTTT.